This T cell receptor (beta chain) was documented in a study of shared clonotypes between healthy human individuals. Study context: For every donor, three CD4 naive, three CD4 memory, two CD8 naive and one CD8 memory plates were used.

At deep level, the assay was performed. Assay used: immunoSEQ multiplex PCR; TCRdb lists only in-frame clones, some missing. The sample lists 2 million to 2.5 million clones; over 85% were seen once. J gave up 6 bases and V 9 bases, and 12 bases lay outside the gene matches. The length of the CDR3 is 14 residues. Per germline, CDR1 SGHNT and CDR2 YYREEE (reference sequence). Terminally differentiated effector memory CD45RA+ cells were excluded from the naive CD8 cells, which were CD45RO-negative and positively selected for CCR7. Donors included only healthy HIV-negative adults lacking recent acute infections or vaccinations.

The source material was naive CD8+ T cells sorted from blood. V usage is TRBV5-4 and J usage is TRBJ1-1, with 9 bases lining up with TRBD1. The sequence was collected from a man between 18 and 35 years old in good health. In nucleotides, the CDR3 is TGTGCCATACACCCCCGGGACAGGGTCTCTGAAGCTTTCTTT. Translated: CAIHPRDRVSEAFF.